This T cell receptor beta chain was found in a study of blood T cells in healthy people across ages (dated by TCRdb to the mid-2010s). For context, the study as a whole: In model experiments, template switching captured roughly one uniquely barcoded TCR beta cDNA molecule for every two T cells. Age-related changes in TCR beta repertoire diversity were measured in the study by deep sequencing normalized with unique cDNA molecular identifiers. Donors were grouped into four age groups: young (average approximately 15 years), middle-aged (roughly 40), aged (about 59) and long-lived (just over 80). To avoid experimental bias, donors of different ages were randomly spread across the sequencing lanes. Two additional independent replicas of 1 million unique cDNA reads from the same blood draw were analyzed for two donors (one aged 18 to 30 and one aged 80 or older).

As regards this clonotype: It has no known antigen specificity. This could be a read error, since a much larger clone is one nucleotide away. The CDR3 does not close with the conserved phenylalanine or tryptophan, likely indicating a read error.

The donors were about 40 Caucasian individuals from Russia, aged roughly 6 to 100 years, who were systemically healthy. Around 10 milliliters of peripheral blood were drawn from each donor into EDTA-treated Vacutainer tubes. Ficoll-Paque density-gradient centrifugation was used to isolate PBMCs, with at least 6.5 million per sample. Trizol reagent was used to extract total RNA from the PBMCs, yielding at least 6 micrograms per sample. Naive CD45RAhigh/CD27high T cell percentages were measured by flow cytometry on a PBMC aliquot from every donor. The CDR3 spans 16 amino acids, including both terminal residues. Just CDR3 DNA is preserved here, 48 bases in frame from base 1. Reading the germline V gene (reference sequence) gives CDR1 MNHEY and CDR2 SMNVEV. The germline V end is reduced by 8 bases and the J end by 2 bases; junction bases left unmatched: 4. The method behind the library was 5' RACE. Sequencing instrument: Illumina HiSeq 2500. The second PCR ran for roughly 7 to 11 cycles and used a J-beta primer mix along with a sample-barcoded 5' primer. A unique molecular identifier was introduced onto each TCR beta cDNA molecule by a template-switch 5' adaptor carrying 12 random nucleotides. At least 2.5 million CDR3-containing paired-end reads were obtained from each sample. The Mint cDNA synthesis kit, primed by a TRBC-specific oligonucleotide, was used to synthesize first-strand cDNA from all RNA. Following uracil-DNA glycosylase treatment, all cDNA underwent a first 18-cycle PCR with the universal primers M1SS and BC2_uni_R. Per the authors' processing: Normalization of each sample was performed by random selection of 1 million high-quality reads, each carrying a distinct molecular identifier. Instead of being binned into consensus sequences, reads with shared molecular identifiers were discarded. CDR3 identification, clonotype clustering and error correction used MiTCR with a Q25 quality threshold and the strictest error-elimination algorithm. Lower-bound total TCR beta diversity was estimated with a nonparametric unseen species model using Euler transformation. TCRdb reworked the public reads: Q25 trimming with fastp, MiXCR clone assembly, productive beta chains retained. Rows with a matching CDR3 protein are joined into one entry that keeps the most common DNA and genes. In this record, the V and J calls reflect TCRdb's handling and not the investigators' own analysis. The sample includes 550,000 to 650,000 distinct CDR3 sequences, with 25% to 35% observed a single time. The ten top clones hold less than 20% of the sample.

The full study reports these points: The CMV infection status of donors was not known, potentially confounding age-related changes in expanded clonotypes. Compared with the aged group, more naive CD4+ T cells, fewer expanded clones and increased TCR diversity were shown by the long-lived group, suggesting age selection. Estimates of total diversity based on one million sequenced T cells were regarded as lower bounds and as underestimates. Observed TCR beta diversity correlated strongly with the percentage of naive T cells measured by flow cytometry. Conclusive comparison of naive and antigen-experienced compartments was prevented by the profiling of bulk unsorted PBMCs. As age increased, observed TCR beta diversity per million T cells dropped in a roughly linear way, and a significant reduction was already evident by age 40.

The chain joins TRBV27 to TRBJ2-6; the central 12 bases match TRBD2. Material: blood. This receptor was taken from an elderly woman in good health. The CDR3 is CASGPSGGAGANVLTC. At the DNA level, the sequence is TGTGCCAGCGGTCCTAGCGGGGGGGCTGGGGCCAACGTCCTGACTTGC.